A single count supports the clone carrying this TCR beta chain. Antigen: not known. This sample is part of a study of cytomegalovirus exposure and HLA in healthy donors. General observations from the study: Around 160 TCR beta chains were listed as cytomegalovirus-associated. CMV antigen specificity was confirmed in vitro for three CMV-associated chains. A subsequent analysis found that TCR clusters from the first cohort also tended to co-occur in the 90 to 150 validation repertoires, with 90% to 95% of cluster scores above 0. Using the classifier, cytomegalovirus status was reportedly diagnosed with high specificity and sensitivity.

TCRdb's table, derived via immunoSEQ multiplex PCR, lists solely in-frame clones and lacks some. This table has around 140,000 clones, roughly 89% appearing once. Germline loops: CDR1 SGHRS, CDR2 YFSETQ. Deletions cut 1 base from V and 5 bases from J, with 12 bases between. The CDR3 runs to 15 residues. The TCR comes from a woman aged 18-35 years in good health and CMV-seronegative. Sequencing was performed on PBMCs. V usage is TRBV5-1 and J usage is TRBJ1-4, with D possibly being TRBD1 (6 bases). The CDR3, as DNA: TGCGCCAGCAGCTTGTGGGGGCCGGGGAATGAAAAACTGTTTTTT. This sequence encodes CASSLWGPGNEKLFF. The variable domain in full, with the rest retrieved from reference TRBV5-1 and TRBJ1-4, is KAGVTQTPRYLIKTRGQQVTLSCSPISGHRSVSWYQQTPGQGLQFLFEYFSETQRNKGNFPGRFSGRQFSNSRSEMNVSTLELGDSALYLCASSLWGPGNEKLFFGSGTQLSVL.